This TCR beta chain was recorded in a study of cytomegalovirus exposure and HLA in healthy donors. Findings and limits, study-wide: Later genetic work tied a missense DCLRE1C variant to beta-chain V and J trimming.

This clone was picked up a small number of times. The antigen remains undetermined. The PCR had 60 Vbeta and 13 Jbeta primers. Original methodology: Later, 80 million or so unique TCR beta chains were counted in an analysis, and 10 million to 12 million of them were shared. Profiled with immunoSEQ multiplex PCR; TCRdb holds only in-frame clones, not every one. The V and J calls and the clone size are those of that table, but D and trimming were determined from the DNA. The sample has more than 150,000 clones; about four fifths are singletons. Everyone who donated was a healthy bone marrow donor. Trimming cost V 3 bases and J 1 base, with 12 bases left between them. The CDR3 length is 16 residues. The germline V gene has CDR1 SGHTA and CDR2 FQGTGA.

The gene calls are TRBV7-3 and TRBJ2-2, with D perhaps matching TRBD2 (6 bases). This sequence was found in a woman in her thirties in good health and CMV-seronegative. The sequencing sample was made of PBMCs. The CDR3 is CASSLLLGLNTGELFF. The DNA of the CDR3 is TGTGCCAGCAGCTTGTTATTGGGACTGAACACCGGGGAGCTGTTTTTT. Using reference TRBV7-3 and TRBJ2-2 for the parts outside the CDR3, the full variable domain is GAGVSQTPSNKVTEKGKYVELRCDPISGHTALYWYRQSLGQGPEFLIYFQGTGAADDSGLPNDRFFAVRPEGSVSTLKIQRTERGDSAVYLCASSLLLGLNTGELFFGEGSRLTVL.